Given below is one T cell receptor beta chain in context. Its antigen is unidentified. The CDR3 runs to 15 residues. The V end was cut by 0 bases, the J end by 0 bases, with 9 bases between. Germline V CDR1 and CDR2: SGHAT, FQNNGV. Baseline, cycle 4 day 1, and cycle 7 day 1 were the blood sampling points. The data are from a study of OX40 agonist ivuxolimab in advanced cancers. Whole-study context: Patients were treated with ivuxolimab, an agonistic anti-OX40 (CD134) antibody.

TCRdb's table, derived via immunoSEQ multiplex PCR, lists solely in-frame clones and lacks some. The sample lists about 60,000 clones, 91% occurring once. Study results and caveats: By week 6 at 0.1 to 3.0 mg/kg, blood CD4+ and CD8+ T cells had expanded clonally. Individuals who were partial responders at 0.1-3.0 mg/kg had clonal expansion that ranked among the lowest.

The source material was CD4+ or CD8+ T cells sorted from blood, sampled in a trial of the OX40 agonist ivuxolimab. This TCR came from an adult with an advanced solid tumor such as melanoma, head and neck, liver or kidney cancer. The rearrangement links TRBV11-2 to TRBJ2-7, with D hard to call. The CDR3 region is CASSLDGTYSYEQYF. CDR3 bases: TGTGCCAGCAGCTTAGATGGCACTTACTCCTACGAGCAGTACTTC.